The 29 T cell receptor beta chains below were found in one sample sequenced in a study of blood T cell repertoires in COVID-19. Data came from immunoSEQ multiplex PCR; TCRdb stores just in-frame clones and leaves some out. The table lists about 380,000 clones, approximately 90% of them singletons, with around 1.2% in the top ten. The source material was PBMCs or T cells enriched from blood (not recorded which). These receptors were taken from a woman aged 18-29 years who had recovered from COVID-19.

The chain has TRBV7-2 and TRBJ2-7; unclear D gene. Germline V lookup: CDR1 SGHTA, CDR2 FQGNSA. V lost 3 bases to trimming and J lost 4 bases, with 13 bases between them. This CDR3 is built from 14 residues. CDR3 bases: TGTGCCAGCAGCTTTGGTTTCTCGAGGTACGAGCAGTACTTC. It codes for CASSFGFSRYEQYF.

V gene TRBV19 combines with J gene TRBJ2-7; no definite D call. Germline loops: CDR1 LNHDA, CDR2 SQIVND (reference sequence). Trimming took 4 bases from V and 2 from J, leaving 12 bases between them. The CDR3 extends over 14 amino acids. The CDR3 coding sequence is TGTGCCAGTAGTAGTCGATTGACTCCCTACGAGCAGTACTTC. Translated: CASSSRLTPYEQYF.

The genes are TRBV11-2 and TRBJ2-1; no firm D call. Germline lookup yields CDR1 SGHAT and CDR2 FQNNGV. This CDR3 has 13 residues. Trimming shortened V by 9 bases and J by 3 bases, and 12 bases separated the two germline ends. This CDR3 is CASSTEVYNEQFF. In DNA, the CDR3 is TGTGCCAGTTCTACTGAGGTCTACAATGAGCAGTTCTTC.

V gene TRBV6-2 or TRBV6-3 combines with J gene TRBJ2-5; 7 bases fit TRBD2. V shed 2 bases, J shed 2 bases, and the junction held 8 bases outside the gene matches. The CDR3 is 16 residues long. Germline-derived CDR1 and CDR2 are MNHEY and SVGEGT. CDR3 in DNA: TGTGCCAGCAGTTACGCGGGGGAAGGGGTACAAGAGACCCAGTACTTC. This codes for CASSYAGEGVQETQYF.

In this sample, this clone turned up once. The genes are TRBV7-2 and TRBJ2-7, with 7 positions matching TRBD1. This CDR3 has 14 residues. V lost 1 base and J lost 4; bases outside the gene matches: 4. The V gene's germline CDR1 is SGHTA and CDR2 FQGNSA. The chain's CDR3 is CASSLGDSLYEQYF. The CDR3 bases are TGTGCCAGCAGCTTAGGGGACAGCCTATACGAGCAGTACTTC.

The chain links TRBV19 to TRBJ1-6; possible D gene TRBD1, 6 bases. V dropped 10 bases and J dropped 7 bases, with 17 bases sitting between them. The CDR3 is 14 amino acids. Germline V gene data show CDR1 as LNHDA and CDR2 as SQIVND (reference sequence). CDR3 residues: CATSYRVSNSPLHF. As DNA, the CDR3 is TGTGCCACTTCCTACAGGGTATCCAATTCACCCCTCCACTTT.

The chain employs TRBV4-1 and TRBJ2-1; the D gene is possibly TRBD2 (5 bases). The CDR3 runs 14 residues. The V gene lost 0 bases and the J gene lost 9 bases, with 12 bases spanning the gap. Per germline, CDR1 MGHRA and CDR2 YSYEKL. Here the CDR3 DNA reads TGCGCCAGCAGCCAAGAGTGGTGGCGGGTTGAGCAGTTCTTC. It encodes CASSQEWWRVEQFF.

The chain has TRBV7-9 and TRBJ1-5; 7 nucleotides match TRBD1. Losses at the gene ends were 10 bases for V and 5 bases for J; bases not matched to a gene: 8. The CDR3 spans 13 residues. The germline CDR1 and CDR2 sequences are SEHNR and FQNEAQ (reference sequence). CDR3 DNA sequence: TGTGCCACTCAACAGGGGTTGGATCAGCCCCAGCATTTT. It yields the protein CATQQGLDQPQHF.

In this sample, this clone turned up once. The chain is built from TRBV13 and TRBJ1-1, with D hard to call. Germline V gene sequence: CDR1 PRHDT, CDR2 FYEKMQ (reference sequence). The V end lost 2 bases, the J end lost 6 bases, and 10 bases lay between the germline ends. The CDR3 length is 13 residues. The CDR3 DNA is TGTGCCAGCAGCTTAAAAGGGAGGGCTGAAGCTTTCTTT. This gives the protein CASSLKGRAEAFF.

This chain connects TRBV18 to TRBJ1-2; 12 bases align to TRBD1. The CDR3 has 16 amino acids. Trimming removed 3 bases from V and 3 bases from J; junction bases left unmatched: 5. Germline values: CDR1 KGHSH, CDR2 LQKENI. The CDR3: CASSPSGQGAHYGYTF. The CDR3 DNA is TGTGCCAGCTCACCGTCGGGACAGGGGGCGCACTATGGCTACACCTTC.

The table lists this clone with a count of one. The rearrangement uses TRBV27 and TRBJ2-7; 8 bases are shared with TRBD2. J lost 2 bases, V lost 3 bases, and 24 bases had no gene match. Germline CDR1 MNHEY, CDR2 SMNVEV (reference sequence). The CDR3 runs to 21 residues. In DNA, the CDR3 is TGTGCCAGCAGTTTTCGCCGGGCGGAGCCACCCAGACGGGGGGGCCCCTACGAGCAGTACTTC. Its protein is CASSFRRAEPPRRGGPYEQYF.

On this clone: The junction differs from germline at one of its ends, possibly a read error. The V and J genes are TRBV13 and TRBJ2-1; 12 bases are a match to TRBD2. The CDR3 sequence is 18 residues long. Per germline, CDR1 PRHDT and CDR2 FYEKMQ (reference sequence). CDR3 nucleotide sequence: TGTGCCAGCAGCCTAGGACTAGCGGGGACTTTCTCCTACAATGAGCAGTTCTTC. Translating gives CASSLGLAGTFSYNEQFF. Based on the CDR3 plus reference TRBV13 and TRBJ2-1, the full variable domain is AAGVIQSPRHLIKEKRETATLKCYPIPRHDTVYWYQQGPGQDPQFLISFYEKMQSDKGSIPDRFSAQQFSDYHSELNMSSLELGDSALYFCASSLGLAGTFSYNEQFFGPGTRLTVL.

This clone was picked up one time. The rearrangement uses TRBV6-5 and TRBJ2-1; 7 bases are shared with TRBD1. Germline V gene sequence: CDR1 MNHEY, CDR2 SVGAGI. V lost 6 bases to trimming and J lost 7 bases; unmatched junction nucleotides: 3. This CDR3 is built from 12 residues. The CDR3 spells CASRQGKNEQFF. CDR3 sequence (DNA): TGTGCCAGCAGACAGGGGAAGAATGAGCAGTTCTTC.

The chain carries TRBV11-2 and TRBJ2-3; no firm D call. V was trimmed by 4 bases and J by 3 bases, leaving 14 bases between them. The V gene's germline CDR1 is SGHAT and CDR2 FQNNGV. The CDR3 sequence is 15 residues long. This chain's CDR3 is CASSSSLVRTDTQYF. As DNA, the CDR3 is TGTGCCAGCAGCTCCAGCCTAGTTAGGACAGATACGCAGTATTTT.

The CDR3 DNA sequence: TGTGCCATCCGGGGCAGGGGCCAAAACACCATATATTTT. Protein: CAIRGRGQNTIYF. V is TRBV10-3 and J is TRBJ1-3; D possibly corresponds to TRBD1 (6 bases). CDR1 is ENHRY and CDR2 is SYGVKD in the germline V gene. This CDR3 spans 13 amino acids. Between the trimmed V and J ends, which lost 8 bases and 6 bases, there was a span of 14 bases.

Here the CDR3 reads CASSYRTGGLGYGYTF. CDR3 nucleotide sequence: TGTGCCAGCAGCTACCGGACAGGGGGTTTGGGCTATGGCTACACCTTC. V and J are TRBV5-5 and TRBJ1-2; TRBD1 aligns across 10 bases. The ends lost 3 bases at V and 4 bases at J; junction bases unmatched: 9. The CDR3 consists of 16 residues. Germline V gives CDR1 SGHKS, CDR2 YYEKEE (reference sequence).

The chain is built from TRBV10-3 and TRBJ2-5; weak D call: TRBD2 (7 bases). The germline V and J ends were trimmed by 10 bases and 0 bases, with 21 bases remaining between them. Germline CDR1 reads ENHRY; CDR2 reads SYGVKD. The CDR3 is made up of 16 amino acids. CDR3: CATRGGLGSYQETQYF. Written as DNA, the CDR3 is TGTGCCACAAGGGGGGGTTTGGGGAGTTACCAAGAGACCCAGTACTTC.

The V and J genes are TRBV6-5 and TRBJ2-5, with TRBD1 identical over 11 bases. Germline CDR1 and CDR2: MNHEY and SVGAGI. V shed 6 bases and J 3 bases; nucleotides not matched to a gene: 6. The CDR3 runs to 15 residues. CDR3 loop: CASSYRDRGKETQYF. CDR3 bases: TGTGCCAGCAGCTACCGGGACAGGGGGAAAGAGACCCAGTACTTC.

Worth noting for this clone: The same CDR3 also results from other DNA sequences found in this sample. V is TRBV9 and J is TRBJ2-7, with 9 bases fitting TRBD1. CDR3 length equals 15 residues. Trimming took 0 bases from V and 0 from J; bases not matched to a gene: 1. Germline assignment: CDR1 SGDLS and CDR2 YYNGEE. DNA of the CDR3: TGTGCCAGCAGCGTAGAGGGACAGGGCTCCTACGAGCAGTACTTC. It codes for CASSVEGQGSYEQYF.

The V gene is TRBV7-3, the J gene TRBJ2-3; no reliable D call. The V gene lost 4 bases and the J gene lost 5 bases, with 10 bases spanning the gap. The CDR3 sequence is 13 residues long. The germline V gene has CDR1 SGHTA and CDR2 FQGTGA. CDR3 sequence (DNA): TGTGCCAGCAGCTATGGAACTAAAGATACGCAGTATTTT. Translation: CASSYGTKDTQYF.

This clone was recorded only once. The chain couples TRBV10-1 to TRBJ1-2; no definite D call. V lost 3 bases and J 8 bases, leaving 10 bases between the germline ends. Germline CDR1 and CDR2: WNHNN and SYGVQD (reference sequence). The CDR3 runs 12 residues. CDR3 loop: CASSDRSPGYTF. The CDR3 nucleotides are TGCGCCAGCAGTGACAGGTCCCCAGGCTACACCTTC.

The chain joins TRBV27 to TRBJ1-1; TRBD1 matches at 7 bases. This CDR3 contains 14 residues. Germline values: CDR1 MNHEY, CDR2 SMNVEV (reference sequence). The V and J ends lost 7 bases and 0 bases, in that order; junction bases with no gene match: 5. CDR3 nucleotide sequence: TGTGCCAGCACCCCGGGACAGATGAACACTGAAGCTTTCTTT. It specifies CASTPGQMNTEAFF.

This CDR3 reads CSASPGGHTEAFF. The CDR3 DNA is TGCAGTGCTAGTCCAGGGGGCCACACTGAAGCTTTCTTT. J is TRBJ1-1 and V is TRBV20-1, with 8 bases matching TRBD1. Germline-derived CDR1 and CDR2 are DFQATT and SNEGSKA (reference sequence). With 3 bases clipped from V and 3 bases from J, the junction kept 3 bases outside the gene matches. CDR3 length: 13 residues.

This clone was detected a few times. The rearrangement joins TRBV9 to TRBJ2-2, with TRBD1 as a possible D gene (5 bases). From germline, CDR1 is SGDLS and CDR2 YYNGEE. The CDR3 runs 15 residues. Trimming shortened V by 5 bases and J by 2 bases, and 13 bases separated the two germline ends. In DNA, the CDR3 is TGTGCCAGCAGACCCCCGCAGGGCAACACCGGGGAGCTGTTTTTT. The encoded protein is CASRPPQGNTGELFF.

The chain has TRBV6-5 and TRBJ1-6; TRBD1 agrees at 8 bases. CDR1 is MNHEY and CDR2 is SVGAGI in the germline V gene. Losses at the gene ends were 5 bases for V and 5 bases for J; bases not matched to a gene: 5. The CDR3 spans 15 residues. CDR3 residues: CASSTDRADNSPLHF. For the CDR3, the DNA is TGTGCCAGCAGTACGGACAGGGCTGATAATTCACCCCTCCACTTT.

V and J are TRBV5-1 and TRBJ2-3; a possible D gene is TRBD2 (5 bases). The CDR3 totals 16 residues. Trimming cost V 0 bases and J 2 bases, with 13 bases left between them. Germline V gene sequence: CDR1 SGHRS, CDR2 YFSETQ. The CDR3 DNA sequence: TGCGCCAGCAGCTTGGGCCCTAGCAAAGTCACAGATACGCAGTATTTT. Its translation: CASSLGPSKVTDTQYF. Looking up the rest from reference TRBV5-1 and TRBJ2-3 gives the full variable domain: KAGVTQTPRYLIKTRGQQVTLSCSPISGHRSVSWYQQTPGQGLQFLFEYFSETQRNKGNFPGRFSGRQFSNSRSEMNVSTLELGDSALYLCASSLGPSKVTDTQYFGPGTRLTVL.

The CDR3 bases are TGTGCCAGCAGCTTAGTTGGACAGGGGGCGGTGAACACTGAAGCTTTCTTT. It translates to CASSLVGQGAVNTEAFF. V gene TRBV7-8 combines with J gene TRBJ1-1; 11 bases agree with TRBD1. The CDR3 has 17 residues. CDR1 is SGHVS, CDR2 FQNEAQ, per germline. The V segment lost 1 base and the J segment 0 bases; nucleotides outside the gene matches: 4.

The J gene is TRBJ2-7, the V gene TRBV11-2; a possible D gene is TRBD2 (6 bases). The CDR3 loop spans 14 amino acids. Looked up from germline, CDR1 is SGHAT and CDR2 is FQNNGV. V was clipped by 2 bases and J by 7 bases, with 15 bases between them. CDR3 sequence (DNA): TGTGCCAGCAGCTTATTTGTTGGGGAGGAGGAGCAGTACTTC. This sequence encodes CASSLFVGEEEQYF.

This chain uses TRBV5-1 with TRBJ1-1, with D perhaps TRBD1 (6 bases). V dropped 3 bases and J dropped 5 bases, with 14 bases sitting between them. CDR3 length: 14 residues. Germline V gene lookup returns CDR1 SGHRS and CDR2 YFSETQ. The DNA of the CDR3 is TGCGCCAGCAGCTCGAATACAGGGCCGACTGAAGCTTTCTTT. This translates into CASSSNTGPTEAFF.